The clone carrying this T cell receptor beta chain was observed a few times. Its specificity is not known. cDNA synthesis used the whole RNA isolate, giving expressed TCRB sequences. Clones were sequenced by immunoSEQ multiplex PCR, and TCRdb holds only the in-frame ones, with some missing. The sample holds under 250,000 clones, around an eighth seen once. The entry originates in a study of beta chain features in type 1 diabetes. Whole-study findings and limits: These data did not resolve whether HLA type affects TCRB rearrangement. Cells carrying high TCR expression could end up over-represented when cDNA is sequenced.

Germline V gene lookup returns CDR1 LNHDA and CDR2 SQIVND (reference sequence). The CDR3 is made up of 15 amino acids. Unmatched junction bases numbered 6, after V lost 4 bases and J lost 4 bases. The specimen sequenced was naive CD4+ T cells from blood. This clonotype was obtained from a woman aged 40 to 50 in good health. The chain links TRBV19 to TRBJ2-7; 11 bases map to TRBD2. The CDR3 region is CASSRASGGRYEQYF. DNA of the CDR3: TGTGCCAGTAGTAGGGCTAGCGGGGGGCGGTACGAGCAGTACTTC.